Sequencing of this T cell receptor beta chain was carried out in a study of T cell repertoires in cytomegalovirus infection. On this clonotype itself: Its antigen is unidentified.

There are 14 residues in the CDR3. CDR1 and CDR2 from the germline V gene are MNHEY and SVGAGI. V gave up 7 bases and J gave up 0 bases, with 10 bases separating them. TCRdb independently ran MiXCR on the reads; one entry per CDR3 protein. The table records around 230,000 distinct CDR3 sequences, approximately 38% of them present only once. The receptor's source is a human donor in good health (CMV status not recorded). Some clones in this sample may be carry-over from other donors' samples. Sample: CD8+ T cells from cultured PBMCs, taken from culture after CMV antigen stimulation. The chain is built from TRBV6-5 and TRBJ2-1, with D perhaps matching TRBD1 (5 bases). The CDR3 nucleotides are TGTGCCAGCACAGACAGTCTCTCCTACAATGAGCAGTTCTTC. Translated, it gives CASTDSLSYNEQFF.